The 15 T cell receptor beta chains below all came from one sample that was sequenced in a study of shared clonotypes between healthy human individuals. Here immunoSEQ multiplex PCR was the method, and the copy in TCRdb shows in-frame clones only, minus some. The sample includes over 1.5 million clones, 95% to 99% seen only once; the top ten take about 0.45%. The source material was naive CD4+ T cells sorted from blood. Subset of the sample: CD45RA+ positively selected. These receptors originate from a man aged 30-40 years in good health.

The genes are TRBV30 and TRBJ1-4; 10 positions agree with TRBD1. The CDR3 sequence is 18 residues long. Trimming cost V 5 bases and J 8 bases; bases outside gene matches: 20. Germline CDR1 is GTSNPN and CDR2 is SVGIG (reference sequence). This chain's CDR3 is CAWSYPGTGVVVVEKLFF. CDR3 bases: TGTGCCTGGTCCTATCCCGGGACAGGGGTGGTAGTGGTAGAAAAACTGTTTTTT. The full variable domain, in which reference TRBV30 and TRBJ1-4 provide the parts outside the CDR3, is SQTIHQWPATLVQPVGSPLSLECTVEGTSNPNLYWYRQAAGRGLQLLFYSVGIGQISSEVPQNLSASRPQDRQFILSSKKLLLSDSGFYLCAWSYPGTGVVVVEKLFFGSGTQLSVL.

V is TRBV5-4 and J is TRBJ2-2, with 8 positions matching TRBD1. Per the germline V gene, CDR1 is SGHNT and CDR2 is YYREEE (reference sequence). V shed 0 bases, J shed 6 bases, and the junction held 4 bases outside the gene matches. CDR3 length: 15 amino acids. CDR3 coding DNA: TGTGCCAGCAGCTTGGGGGGACAGGTATCCGGGGAGCTGTTTTTT. Residues: CASSLGGQVSGELFF.

This chain joins TRBV29-1 and TRBJ2-5, with 8 bases identical to TRBD2. J lost 3 bases, V lost 4 bases, and 7 bases had no gene match. Germline V gene lookup returns CDR1 SQVTM and CDR2 ANQGSEA. The CDR3 has 14 residues. Written as DNA, the CDR3 is TGCAGCGTTGCCGGGGGGGCAACGGAAGAGACCCAGTACTTC. Protein: CSVAGGATEETQYF.

This chain links TRBV2 with TRBJ1-2; D is unclear. The CDR3 contains 12 residues. Trimming removed 5 bases at V and 5 bases at J, with 9 bases between. Germline V gene lookup returns CDR1 SNHLY and CDR2 FYNNEI. Here the CDR3 DNA reads TGTGCCAGCAGTCCCGCGACATATGGCTACACCTTC. Protein: CASSPATYGYTF.

The chain recombines TRBV18 with TRBJ2-2; D ambiguous. This CDR3 spans 17 amino acids. Germline CDR1 and CDR2: KGHSH and LQKENI. The ends were cut back, 3 bases at V and 1 base at J, with 15 bases in the middle. CDR3 nucleotide sequence: TGTGCCAGCTCACCCGGATCAACCTCCAAGAACACCGGGGAGCTGTTTTTT. This translates into CASSPGSTSKNTGELFF. Looking up the rest from reference TRBV18 and TRBJ2-2 gives the full variable domain: NAGVMQNPRHLVRRRGQEARLRCSPMKGHSHVYWYRQLPEEGLKFMVYLQKENIIDESGMPKERFSAEFPKEGPSILRIQQVVRGDSAAYFCASSPGSTSKNTGELFFGEGSRLTVL.

The chain combines TRBV2 with TRBJ2-7; either TRBD1 or TRBD2 may supply D (5 bases each). The CDR3 is 13 amino acids. V was trimmed by 7 bases and J by 6 bases, leaving 16 bases between them. Germline CDR1 is SNHLY and CDR2 is FYNNEI. This CDR3 is CASMQGTSSEQYF. DNA for the CDR3: TGTGCCAGCATGCAAGGGACCAGCTCCGAGCAGTACTTC. The full variable domain, in which reference TRBV2 and TRBJ2-7 provide the parts outside the CDR3, is EPEVTQTPSHQVTQMGQEVILRCVPISNHLYFYWYRQILGQKVEFLVSFYNNEISEKSEIFDDQFSVERPDGSNFTLKIRSTKLEDSAMYFCASMQGTSSEQYFGPGTRLTVT.

The CDR3 region is CASSGAQSTDTQYF. The CDR3, as DNA: TGCGCCAGCAGTGGGGCTCAGAGCACAGATACGCAGTATTTT. The chain uses TRBV10-2 and TRBJ2-3; no firm D call. This CDR3 is built from 14 residues. V lost 4 bases and J 0 bases, leaving 8 bases between the germline ends. CDR1 WSHSY and CDR2 SAAADI come from the germline V gene.

CDR3 DNA sequence: TGCACCAGCAGCCAAGCCAGTGATAGGGGGTTTTACAATGAGCAGTTCTTC. Protein sequence: CTSSQASDRGFYNEQFF. The J gene is TRBJ2-1, the V gene TRBV1; the DNA was not used to check the table's D call, TRBD1. TRBV1 is a pseudogene segment. This CDR3 comprises 17 residues.

The V gene is TRBV5-1, the J gene TRBJ2-5; TRBD2 is a possible D gene (5 bases). Germline CDR1 is SGHRS and CDR2 is YFSETQ. V dropped 4 bases and J dropped 2 bases, with 15 bases sitting between them. CDR3 length: 15 residues. CDR3 residues: CASSRAEGTQETQYF. The DNA for the CDR3 is TGCGCCAGCAGCCGTGCTGAGGGAACACAAGAGACCCAGTACTTC.

This chain links TRBV11-2 with TRBJ1-4; unclear D gene. Germline lookup yields CDR1 SGHAT and CDR2 FQNNGV. This CDR3 is 14 amino acids long. Trimming pared 5 bases from V and 8 bases from J, leaving 15 bases between. The CDR3 protein is CASSPWGVGEKLFF. The CDR3 bases are TGTGCCAGCAGCCCTTGGGGTGTTGGCGAAAAACTGTTTTTT.

V is TRBV9 and J is TRBJ1-2, with D uncertain. V dropped 0 bases and J dropped 3 bases, with 12 bases sitting between them. Germline V CDR1 and CDR2: SGDLS, YYNGEE. The CDR3 length is 15 residues. The CDR3 bases are TGTGCCAGCAGCGTAGGAGCACTTCGGGACTATGGCTACACCTTC. Its translation is CASSVGALRDYGYTF.

The chain employs TRBV9 and TRBJ2-5; D may match TRBD1 or TRBD2 (6 bases each). This CDR3 spans 13 amino acids. V was clipped by 4 bases and J by 5 bases, with 12 bases between them. From germline, CDR1 is SGDLS and CDR2 YYNGEE. This CDR3 reads CASSRGPGETQYF. The CDR3 DNA reads as TGTGCCAGCAGCCGGGGGCCAGGGGAGACCCAGTACTTC.

This chain uses TRBV9 with TRBJ2-1, with 8 positions matching TRBD2. This CDR3 has 16 amino acids. Germline assignment: CDR1 SGDLS and CDR2 YYNGEE. V shed 0 bases, J shed 4 bases, and the junction held 6 bases outside the gene matches. The CDR3 DNA is TGTGCCAGCAGCGTAGCCCCTAGCGGGCCTTACAATGAGCAGTTCTTC. It codes for CASSVAPSGPYNEQFF.

The chain joins TRBV5-4 to TRBJ1-1, with a weak D call TRBD1 (6 bases). This CDR3 spans 15 amino acids. Germline V gene data show CDR1 as SGHNT and CDR2 as YYREEE (reference sequence). V lost 4 bases and J lost 0, with 13 bases in between. CDR3 region: CASSPPGTLNTEAFF. The CDR3 DNA reads TGTGCCAGCAGCCCCCCCGGGACATTGAACACTGAAGCTTTCTTT.

This clone was observed once. V usage is TRBV6-1 and J usage is TRBJ1-5, with 11 bases that match TRBD1. Germline V gene lookup returns CDR1 MNHNS and CDR2 SASEGT. V dropped 8 bases and J dropped 7; count of bases not matched to a gene: 10. This CDR3 is 15 amino acids long. CDR3 amino acids: CASGPGQGAAQPQHF. The DNA of the CDR3 is TGTGCCAGCGGGCCCGGACAGGGGGCGGCGCAGCCCCAGCATTTT.